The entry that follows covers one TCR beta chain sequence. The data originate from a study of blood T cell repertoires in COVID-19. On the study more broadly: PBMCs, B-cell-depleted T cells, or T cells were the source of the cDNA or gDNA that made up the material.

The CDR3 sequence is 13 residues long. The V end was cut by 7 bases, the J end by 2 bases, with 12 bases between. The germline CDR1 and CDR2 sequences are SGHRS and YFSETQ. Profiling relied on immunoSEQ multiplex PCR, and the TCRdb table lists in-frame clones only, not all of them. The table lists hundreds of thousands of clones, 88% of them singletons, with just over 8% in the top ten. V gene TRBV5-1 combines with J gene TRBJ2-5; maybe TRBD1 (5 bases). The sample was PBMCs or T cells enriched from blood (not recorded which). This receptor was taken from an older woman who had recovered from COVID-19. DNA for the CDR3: TGCGCCAGCGGGGTTGACAGACAAGAGACCCAGTACTTC. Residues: CASGVDRQETQYF.